A single sample gave rise to the 18 T cell receptor beta chains below, sequenced in a study of T-cell memory formation after mild COVID-19. A single record per CDR3 protein comes from TCRdb applying MiXCR to the 5' RACE reads. The sample includes over 300,000 distinct CDR3 sequences, about 20% of them seen just once. Sequencing used PBMCs or a T cell subset sorted from them (not recorded which). These receptor sequences come from a man between 18 and 35 years old who had mild COVID-19 (a few samples of this study predate the infection). Cell type and time point are not known.

This clonotype was seen just once. The chain couples TRBV24-1 to TRBJ1-1, with 7 bases lining up with TRBD1. Trimming took 8 bases from V and 1 from J; bases not matched to a gene: 3. The CDR3 runs 13 residues. The germline CDR1 and CDR2 sequences are KGHDR and SFDVKD. CDR3 sequence: CATKDRENTEAFF. The CDR3 DNA reads as TGTGCCACCAAAGACAGGGAGAACACTGAAGCTTTCTTT.

The V gene is TRBV7-9, the J gene TRBJ1-4; D is ambiguous. CDR3 length: 16 residues. The V gene's germline CDR1 is SEHNR and CDR2 FQNEAQ (reference sequence). V was pared by 4 bases and J by 0 bases, with 12 bases between. CDR3 in DNA: TGTGCCAGCAGCTCCTTCCGGGAAGCAACTAATGAAAAACTGTTTTTT. It yields the protein CASSSFREATNEKLFF.

This clonotype showed up many times. The chain employs TRBV4-1 and TRBJ1-1; no reliable D call. The germline V gene encodes CDR1 MGHRA and CDR2 YSYEKL. V was pared by 2 bases and J by 0 bases, with 7 bases between. This CDR3 has 14 residues. The CDR3: CASSQRALNTEAFF. Here the CDR3 DNA reads TGCGCCAGCAGCCAAAGGGCCCTGAACACTGAAGCTTTCTTT.

This clonotype was picked up a small number of times. This chain links TRBV28 with TRBJ2-3, with D hard to call. The CDR3 sequence is 12 residues long. Per germline, CDR1 MDHEN and CDR2 SYDVKM. The V and J ends lost 4 bases and 7 bases respectively, with 9 bases between them. CDR3 loop: CASSSVRYTQYF. The CDR3 nucleotides read TGTGCCAGCAGTTCAGTCCGGTATACGCAGTATTTT.

J is TRBJ2-3 and V is TRBV7-3, with 8 bases matching TRBD2. Trimming took 5 bases from V and 0 from J; bases not matched to a gene: 7. The germline gives CDR1 SGHTA, CDR2 FQGTGA. This CDR3 spans 16 amino acids. CDR3 sequence reads: CASSPQVAGSTDTQYF. CDR3 in DNA: TGTGCCAGCAGCCCCCAGGTAGCGGGGAGCACAGATACGCAGTATTTT.

This clonotype came up a few times. The V call is TRBV9, the J call TRBJ1-4; 10 nucleotides match TRBD1. With 3 bases clipped from V and 7 bases from J, the junction kept 3 bases outside the gene matches. The CDR3 loop spans 14 amino acids. Germline-derived CDR1 and CDR2 are SGDLS and YYNGEE. The CDR3 here is CASSGQGAGEKLFF. The CDR3 DNA reads TGTGCCAGCAGCGGACAGGGGGCCGGTGAAAAACTGTTTTTT.

This clonotype occurred many times. V gene TRBV20-1 combines with J gene TRBJ1-1, with 7 bases lining up with TRBD1. The CDR3 is 13 residues long. The V segment lost 4 bases and the J segment 2 bases; nucleotides outside the gene matches: 4. Germline V CDR1 and CDR2: DFQATT, SNEGSKA (reference sequence). CDR3 DNA sequence: TGCAGTGCTACAGGGACAGACAACACTGAAGCTTTCTTT. Residues: CSATGTDNTEAFF.

This clonotype was counted only a few times. J is TRBJ2-2 and V is TRBV10-3; D remains ambiguous. The CDR3 is 11 residues long. Trimming cost V 4 bases and J 6 bases, with 3 bases left between them. CDR1 and CDR2 from the germline V gene are ENHRY and SYGVKD. The CDR3 bases are TGTGCCATCAGTGCCCCCGGGGAGCTGTTTTTT. Protein product: CAISAPGELFF.

This clonotype was recorded a few times. The chain is built from TRBV4-3 and TRBJ2-5; 10 bases agree with TRBD2. Germline assignment: CDR1 LGHNA and CDR2 YSLEER. With V trimmed by 4 bases and J by 5 bases, 13 bases remained unmatched. The CDR3 extends over 17 amino acids. Here the CDR3 reads CASSPSGGATGRETQYF. CDR3 in DNA: TGCGCCAGCAGCCCAAGCGGGGGGGCCACGGGGCGCGAGACCCAGTACTTC.

J is TRBJ1-6 and V is TRBV27; D unresolved. Trimming pared 8 bases from V and 3 bases from J, leaving 11 bases between. CDR3 size: 14 residues. Germline lookup yields CDR1 MNHEY and CDR2 SMNVEV (reference sequence). The CDR3 loop reads CASSEGYYNSPLHF. The DNA for the CDR3 is TGTGCCAGCTCGGAGGGCTACTATAATTCACCCCTCCACTTT.

The V gene is TRBV5-5, the J gene TRBJ1-1, with a possible D match to TRBD1 (6 bases). Germline-derived CDR1 and CDR2 are SGHKS and YYEKEE (reference sequence). The CDR3 consists of 15 residues. V lost 4 bases to trimming and J lost 2 bases, with 15 bases between them. CDR3 protein: CASSRDRTRNTEAFF. CDR3 in DNA: TGTGCCAGCAGCCGAGACAGGACCCGTAACACTGAAGCTTTCTTT.

The chain has TRBV5-1 and TRBJ1-1, with 9 bases fitting TRBD1. With 7 bases clipped from V and 4 bases from J, the junction kept 8 bases outside the gene matches. The CDR3 length is 14 residues. In germline, CDR1 is SGHRS, CDR2 YFSETQ. CDR3 nucleotide sequence: TGCGCCAGCGCCACAGGGGGCGAGCTCACTGAAGCTTTCTTT. Protein sequence: CASATGGELTEAFF.

A few counts support this clonotype. V is TRBV9 and J is TRBJ2-5; TRBD1 aligns across 8 bases. The V gene's germline CDR1 is SGDLS and CDR2 YYNGEE. V dropped 4 bases and J dropped 6; count of bases not matched to a gene: 14. The CDR3 is 16 amino acids. The CDR3 reads CASSPRDSGGAKTQYF. For the CDR3, the DNA is TGTGCCAGCAGCCCCCGGGACTCAGGGGGCGCGAAGACCCAGTACTTC.

The rearrangement uses TRBV9 and TRBJ2-5; D remains unclear. The V end lost 0 bases, the J end lost 1 base, and 10 bases lay between the germline ends. The germline CDR1 and CDR2 sequences are SGDLS and YYNGEE. The CDR3 loop spans 15 amino acids. The CDR3 loop reads CASSVDGDTQETQYF. The CDR3 DNA follows: TGTGCCAGCAGCGTAGATGGGGATACCCAAGAGACCCAGTACTTC.

At least ten counts were recorded for this clonotype. In nucleotides, the CDR3 is TGTGCCAGCAGCTCGAACAGGTACACTGAAGCTTTCTTT. It translates to CASSSNRYTEAFF. This sequence joins TRBV7-6 and TRBJ1-1, with D perhaps matching TRBD1 (5 bases). Trimming stripped 4 bases from V and 3 bases from J, with 9 bases between. Looked up from germline, CDR1 is SGHVS and CDR2 is FNYEAQ. CDR3 length: 13 amino acids.

This clonotype was seen only a few times. This chain joins TRBV20-1 and TRBJ1-5; perhaps TRBD1 as D (6 bases). Trimming removed 6 bases from V and 0 bases from J, with 24 bases in between. This CDR3 is 18 amino acids long. From germline, CDR1 is DFQATT and CDR2 SNEGSKA (reference sequence). The chain's CDR3 is CSAPQRGQGGHSNQPQHF. DNA for the CDR3: TGCAGTGCCCCTCAACGGGGGCAGGGAGGACATAGCAATCAGCCCCAGCATTTT.

The chain uses TRBV6-1 and TRBJ2-7; TRBD1 matches 7 bases. The CDR3 length is 12 residues. With 4 bases clipped from V and 7 bases from J, the junction kept 4 bases outside the gene matches. Germline values: CDR1 MNHNS, CDR2 SASEGT. The chain's CDR3 is CASSATGWEQYV. The CDR3 nucleotides are TGTGCCAGCAGTGCGACAGGGTGGGAGCAGTACGTC.

V usage is TRBV11-2 and J usage is TRBJ2-1; TRBD1 might be the D (6 bases). V was cut by 2 bases and J by 6 bases, with 11 bases left in between. The CDR3 runs 14 residues. Germline loops: CDR1 SGHAT, CDR2 FQNNGV. CDR3 residues: CASSLYRASNEQFF. The CDR3 DNA sequence: TGTGCCAGCAGCTTATACAGGGCCAGCAATGAGCAGTTCTTC.